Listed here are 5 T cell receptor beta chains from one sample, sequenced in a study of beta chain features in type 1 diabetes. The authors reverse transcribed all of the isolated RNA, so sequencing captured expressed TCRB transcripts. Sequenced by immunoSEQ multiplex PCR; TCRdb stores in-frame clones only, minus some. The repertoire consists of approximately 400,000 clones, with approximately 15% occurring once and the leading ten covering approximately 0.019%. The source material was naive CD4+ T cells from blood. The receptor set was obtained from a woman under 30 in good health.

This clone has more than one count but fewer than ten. The CDR3 sequence is CASSSHLAGGYNEQFF. CDR3 DNA: TGTGCCAGCAGTTCCCATCTAGCGGGTGGCTACAATGAGCAGTTCTTC. V gene TRBV6-6 combines with J gene TRBJ2-1; TRBD2 aligns across 8 bases. J gave up 3 bases and V 4 bases, and 8 bases lay outside the gene matches. CDR3 length: 16 residues. Germline loops: CDR1 MNHNY, CDR2 SVGAGI (reference sequence).

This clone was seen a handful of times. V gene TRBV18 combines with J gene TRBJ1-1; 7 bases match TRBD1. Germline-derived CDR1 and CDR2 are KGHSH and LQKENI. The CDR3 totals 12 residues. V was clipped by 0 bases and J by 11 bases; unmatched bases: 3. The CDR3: CASSPPDRRAFF. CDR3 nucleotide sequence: TGTGCCAGCTCACCACCGGACAGGAGGGCTTTCTTT.

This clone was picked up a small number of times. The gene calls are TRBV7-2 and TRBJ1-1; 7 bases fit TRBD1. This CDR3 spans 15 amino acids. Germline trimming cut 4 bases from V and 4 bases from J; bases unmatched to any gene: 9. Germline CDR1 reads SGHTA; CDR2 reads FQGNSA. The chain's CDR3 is CASSSQGQVGTEAFF. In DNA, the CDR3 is TGTGCCAGCAGCTCTCAAGGACAGGTCGGCACTGAAGCTTTCTTT.

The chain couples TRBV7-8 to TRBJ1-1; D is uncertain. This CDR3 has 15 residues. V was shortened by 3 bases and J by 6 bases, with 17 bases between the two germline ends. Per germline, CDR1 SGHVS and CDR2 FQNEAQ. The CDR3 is CASSFRQIAGPEAFF. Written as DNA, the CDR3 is TGTGCCAGCAGCTTCAGACAAATCGCTGGCCCTGAAGCTTTCTTT.

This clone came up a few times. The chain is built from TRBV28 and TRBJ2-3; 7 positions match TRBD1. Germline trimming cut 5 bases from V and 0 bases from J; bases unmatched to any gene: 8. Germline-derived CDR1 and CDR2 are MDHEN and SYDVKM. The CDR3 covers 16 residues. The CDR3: CASSIRQGLSTDTQYF. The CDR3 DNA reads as TGTGCCAGCAGTATAAGACAGGGTCTGAGCACAGATACGCAGTATTTT.